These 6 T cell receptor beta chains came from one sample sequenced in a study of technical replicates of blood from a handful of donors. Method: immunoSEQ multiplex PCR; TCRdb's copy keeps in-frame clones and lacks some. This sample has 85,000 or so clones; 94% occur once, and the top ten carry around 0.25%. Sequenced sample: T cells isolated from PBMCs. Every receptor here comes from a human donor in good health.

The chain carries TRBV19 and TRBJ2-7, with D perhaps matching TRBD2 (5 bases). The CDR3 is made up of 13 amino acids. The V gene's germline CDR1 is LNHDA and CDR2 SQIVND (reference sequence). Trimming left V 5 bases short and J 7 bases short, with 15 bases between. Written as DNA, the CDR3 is TGTGCCAGTAGTCTCAAAGCCCCGGGAGAGCAGTACTTC. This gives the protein CASSLKAPGEQYF.

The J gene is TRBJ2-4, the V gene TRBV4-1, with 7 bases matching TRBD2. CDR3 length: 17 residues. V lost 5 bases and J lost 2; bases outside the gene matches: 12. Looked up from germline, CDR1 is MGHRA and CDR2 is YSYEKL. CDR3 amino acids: CASSNIGTTSSKNIQYF. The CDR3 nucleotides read TGCGCCAGCAGCAACATCGGGACTACTTCGTCCAAAAACATTCAGTACTTC.

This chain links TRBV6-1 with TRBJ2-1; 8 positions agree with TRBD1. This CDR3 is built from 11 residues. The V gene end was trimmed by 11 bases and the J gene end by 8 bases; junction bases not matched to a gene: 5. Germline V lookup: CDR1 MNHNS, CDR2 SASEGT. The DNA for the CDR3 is TGTGCCGGTGGACAGGGCTATGAGCAGTTCTTC. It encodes CAGGQGYEQFF.

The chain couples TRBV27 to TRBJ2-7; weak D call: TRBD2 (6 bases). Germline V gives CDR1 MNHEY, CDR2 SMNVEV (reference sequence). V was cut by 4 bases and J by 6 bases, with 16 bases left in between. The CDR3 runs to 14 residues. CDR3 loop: CASSYRGKGVEQYF. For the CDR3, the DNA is TGTGCCAGCAGTTACCGGGGGAAAGGGGTCGAGCAGTACTTC.

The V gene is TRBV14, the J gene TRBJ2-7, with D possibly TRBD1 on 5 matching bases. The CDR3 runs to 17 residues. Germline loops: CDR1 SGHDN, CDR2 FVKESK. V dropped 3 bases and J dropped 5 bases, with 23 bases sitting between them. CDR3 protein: CASSHGSGILSRDEQYF. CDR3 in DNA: TGTGCCAGCAGCCACGGGTCAGGGATATTAAGTCGGGACGAGCAGTACTTC.

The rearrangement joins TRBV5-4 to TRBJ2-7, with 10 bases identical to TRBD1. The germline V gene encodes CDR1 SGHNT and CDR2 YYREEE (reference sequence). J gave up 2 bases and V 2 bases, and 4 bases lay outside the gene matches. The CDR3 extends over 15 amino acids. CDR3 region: CASSLGTGAPYEQYF. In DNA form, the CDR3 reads TGTGCCAGCAGCTTAGGGACAGGGGCCCCCTACGAGCAGTACTTC.